The clone carrying this TCR beta chain was observed a single time. The junction does not match germline at one end; this may be a read error. CDR1 is SGHTA, CDR2 FQGNSA, per germline. This CDR3 is 15 amino acids long. The entry originates in a study of blood T cell repertoires in COVID-19. Turning to the study itself: Sites across the United States, Italy and Spain contributed samples from acute and convalescent COVID-19.

Original analysis: Amplification of reference gene primers was used by the study to estimate nucleated cell counts. Method: immunoSEQ multiplex PCR; TCRdb's copy keeps in-frame clones and lacks some. That table furnishes V, J and clone size, whereas the DNA furnished D and trimming. Here the sample spans about 160,000 clones, over 80% being singletons. The receptor comes from a woman in her forties or fifties with acute or convalescent COVID-19. The chain couples TRBV7-2 to TRBJ1-1; 8 bases align to TRBD1. The sample consisted of peripheral blood. CDR3 sequence: CASSVGQGWNAEAFF. DNA for the CDR3: TGTGCCAGCAGCGTTGGACAGGGTTGGAACGCTGAAGCTTTCTTT.